This T cell receptor (beta chain) was found in a study of blood T cell repertoires in COVID-19. Study-level background: The origin of the acute and convalescent COVID-19 samples was the United States, Italy and Spain. T cells, B-cell-depleted T cells, or PBMCs supplied cDNA or gDNA.

Authors' methods: Reference gene primer amplification gave nucleated cell count estimates. The data were produced by immunoSEQ multiplex PCR, yet TCRdb's version contains in-frame clones alone and is incomplete. Clone size and V and J calls were adopted from that table, with D and trimming inferred from the DNA. The sample contains around 170,000 clones, 70% to 90% of which appear only once. The CDR3 consists of 11 residues. Trimming removed 3 bases at V and 2 bases at J, with 2 bases between. CDR1 SEHNR and CDR2 FQNEAQ come from the germline V gene (reference sequence). The clonotype comes from a man over 45 with active or convalescent COVID-19. Input material: peripheral blood. The chain has TRBV7-9 and TRBJ2-7, with D unresolved. The CDR3 loop reads CASSFTYEQYF. DNA for the CDR3: TGTGCCAGCAGCTTTACCTACGAGCAGTACTTC.